The clone carrying this T cell receptor beta chain was counted between two and nine times. Its antigen is still unknown. Germline V gene data show CDR1 as MDHEN and CDR2 as SYDVKM. Trimming at V came to 4 bases and at J to 4 bases, leaving 7 bases not matched to a gene. There are 15 residues in the CDR3. Reverse transcribing all isolated RNA meant expressed TCRB transcripts were sequenced. Data came from immunoSEQ multiplex PCR; TCRdb stores just in-frame clones and leaves some out. The sample carries 250,000 or so clones, around 21% recorded once. This sample was included in a study of beta chain features in type 1 diabetes. Study-level results: Type 1 diabetes patients had TCRB CDR3s that were shorter (moderately but significantly so) in all four CD4+ subsets.

V gene TRBV28 combines with J gene TRBJ2-1, with 7 bases matching TRBD1. The receptor comes from a woman between 35 and 50 years old with type 1 diabetes. Sequencing was performed on naive CD4+ T cells from blood. CDR3 residues: CASSSPGQPYNEQFF. The CDR3 bases are TGTGCCAGCAGTTCACCGGGACAGCCTTACAATGAGCAGTTCTTC.